This T cell receptor (beta chain) was sequenced in a study of CD8 T cells in Susac syndrome. CDR1 is DFQATT and CDR2 is SNEGSKA in the germline V gene (reference sequence). The CDR3 is 13 amino acids. Trimming removed 5 bases from V and 2 bases from J, with 10 bases in between. RNA in amounts of 0.5 to 1 ug was reverse transcribed with random hexamers. Using its own MiXCR run on the immunoSEQ multiplex PCR reads, TCRdb lists one record per CDR3 protein. The data contain 150,000 to 200,000 distinct CDR3 sequences, just under 95% of them singletons. This chain joins TRBV20-1 and TRBJ2-1, with a weak D call TRBD2 (6 bases). The sample taken for sequencing was CD4+ T cells from PBMCs. The clonotype originates from a human donor with Susac syndrome. The CDR3 DNA reads as TGCAGTGCTCCGCGGGACGCCTACAATGAGCAGTTCTTC. Its protein is CSAPRDAYNEQFF.